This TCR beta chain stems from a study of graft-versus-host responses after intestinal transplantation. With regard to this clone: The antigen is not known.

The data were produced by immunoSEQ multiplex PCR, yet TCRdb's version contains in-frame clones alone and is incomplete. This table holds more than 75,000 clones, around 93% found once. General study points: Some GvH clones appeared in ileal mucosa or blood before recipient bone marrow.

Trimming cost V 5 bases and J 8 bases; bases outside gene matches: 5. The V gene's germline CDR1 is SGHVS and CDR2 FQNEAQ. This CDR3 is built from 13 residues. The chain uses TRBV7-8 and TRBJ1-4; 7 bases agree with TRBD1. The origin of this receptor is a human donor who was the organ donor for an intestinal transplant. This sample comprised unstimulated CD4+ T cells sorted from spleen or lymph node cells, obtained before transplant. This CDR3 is CASSRDRVEKLFF. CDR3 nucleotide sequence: TGTGCCAGCAGCCGAGACAGGGTGGAAAAACTGTTTTTT.